A selection of T cell receptor beta chains follows, all from one sample in a study of T cells in Graves' hyperthyroidism and ophthalmopathy. TCRdb passed the multiplex PCR reads through MiXCR, listing each CDR3 protein once. The profile shows about 600,000 distinct CDR3 sequences, about 14% of them singletons. Sequenced input: blood. Receptor source: a woman younger than 30 with Graves' ophthalmopathy. CDR3s leave out the opening cysteine and the closing phenylalanine or tryptophan.

>TRBV28
ASSFLQRNTEAF
>TRBV7-9
ASSLVQGGVYEQY
>TRBV24-1
ATSDSRRESYEQY
>TRBV25-1
ASSEWRGTYEQY
>TRBV11-1
ASSPGSLGYEQY
>TRBV27
ASSFESTARYGYT
>TRBV2
ASSEFTGGTEAF
>TRBV5-5
ASSSTSGSFNEQF
>TRBV6-5
ASSYSTGEKLF
>TRBV20-1
SAYSGLSLGELF
>TRBV6-2/TRBV6-3
ASSNLAGVLDTQY
>TRBV7-9
ASSLAGEGDTQY
>TRBV3-1
ASSQRPGQGNSPLH
>TRBV7-9
ASSSRDYNNEQF
>TRBV28
AGRIGLYSYEQY
>TRBV2
ASRDSPHLFSGANVLT
>TRBV20-1
SARVSNQPQH
>TRBV10-3
AIRGGTSAYTDTQY
>TRBV20-1
SAILPGLAFHEQF
>TRBV6-6
ASSYSRTGNNQPQH
>TRBV11-2
ASSSGGHSYEQY
>TRBV12-3/TRBV12-4
ASFGGVNEQF
>TRBV18
ASSPPGPNQPQH
>TRBV20-1
SAGGGGSGNTIY
>TRBV7-3
ASSHNSGRANEQF
>TRBV3-1
ASSPLAGLEETQY
>TRBV6-1
ASRRTGDYSSGANVLT
>TRBV5-6
ASSWSDSNEQF
>TRBV6-6
ASSYSWGRGETQY
>TRBV19
ASSTRLAGISHNEQF
>TRBV6-2/TRBV6-3
ASSDPVGGGKLF
>TRBV19
ASSLEGNYGYT
>TRBV9
ASSVLRTGGWNEQF